This T cell receptor (beta chain) was identified during a study of shared clonotypes between healthy human individuals. The wider study: Per-donor plates numbered three CD4 naive, three CD4 memory, two CD8 naive and one CD8 memory.

Trimming removed 5 bases from V and 3 bases from J, with 14 bases in between. Germline V gives CDR1 MDHEN, CDR2 SYDVKM. CDR3 size: 15 residues. Concerning this clone itself: Its antigen is not known. A far larger clone is only one base removed, so a read error is likely. Other DNA sequences in this sample translate to the same CDR3.

Study observations and caveats: Against clonotypes common to all four donors, non-shared ones had lower generation probabilities.

The genomic DNA of each subset was split evenly across several immunoSEQ plates. Clones were sequenced by immunoSEQ multiplex PCR, and TCRdb holds only the in-frame ones, with some missing. The sample has approximately 1.1 million clones; around 82% are singletons. The receptor was isolated from a man aged 18 to 29 in good health. Some clones in this sample may be carry-over from other donors' samples. The V gene is TRBV28, the J gene TRBJ2-4, with D unclear. The sample consisted of memory CD4+ T cells from PBMCs. Subset meaning: CD45RA-negative fraction. CDR3 sequence reads: CASSKPGSGKNIQYF. Here the CDR3 DNA reads TGTGCCAGCAGTAAGCCAGGCTCGGGCAAAAACATTCAGTACTTC.